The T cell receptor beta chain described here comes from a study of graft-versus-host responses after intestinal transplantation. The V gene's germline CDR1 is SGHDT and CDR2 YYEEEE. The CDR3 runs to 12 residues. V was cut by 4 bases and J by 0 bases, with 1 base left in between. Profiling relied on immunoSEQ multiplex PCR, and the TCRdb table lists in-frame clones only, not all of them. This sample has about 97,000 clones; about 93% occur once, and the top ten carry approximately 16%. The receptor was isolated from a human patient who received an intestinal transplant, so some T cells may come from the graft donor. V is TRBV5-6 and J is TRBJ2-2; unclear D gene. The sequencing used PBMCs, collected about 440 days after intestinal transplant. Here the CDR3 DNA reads TGTGCCAGCAGCACGAACACCGGGGAGCTGTTTTTT. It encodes CASSTNTGELFF.